This T cell receptor (beta chain) stems from a study of blood T cell repertoires in COVID-19. Overall study: T cells, B-cell-depleted T cells, or PBMCs supplied cDNA or gDNA.

The repertoire was sequenced with immunoSEQ multiplex PCR; TCRdb's copy has only in-frame clones and lacks some. The data contain around 620,000 clones, about 87% of them singletons. Material for sequencing was peripheral blood. This clonotype originated in a woman in her late teens or twenties with acute or convalescent COVID-19.

In DNA, the CDR3 is TGTGCCAGCAGTTCATTAAAGGGGTTTATTTCGCCCCAGCATTTT. Encoded protein: CASSSLKGFISPQHF. V gene TRBV27 combines with J gene TRBJ1-5, with a weak D call TRBD1 (5 bases). The CDR3 extends over 15 amino acids. Germline V gives CDR1 MNHEY, CDR2 SMNVEV (reference sequence). With 4 bases removed from V and 9 bases from J, the gap between germline ends came to 19 bases.